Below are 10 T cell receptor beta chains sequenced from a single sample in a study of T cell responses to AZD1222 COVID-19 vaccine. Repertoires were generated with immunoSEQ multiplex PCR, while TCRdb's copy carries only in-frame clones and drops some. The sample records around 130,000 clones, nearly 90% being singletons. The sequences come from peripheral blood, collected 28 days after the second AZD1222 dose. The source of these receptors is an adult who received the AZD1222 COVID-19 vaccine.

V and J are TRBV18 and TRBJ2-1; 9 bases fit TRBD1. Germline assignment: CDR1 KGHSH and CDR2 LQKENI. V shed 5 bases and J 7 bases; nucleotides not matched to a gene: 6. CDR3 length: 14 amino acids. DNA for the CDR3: TGTGCCAGCTCAGGGGACAGGGTTAGAAATGAGCAGTTCTTC. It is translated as CASSGDRVRNEQFF.

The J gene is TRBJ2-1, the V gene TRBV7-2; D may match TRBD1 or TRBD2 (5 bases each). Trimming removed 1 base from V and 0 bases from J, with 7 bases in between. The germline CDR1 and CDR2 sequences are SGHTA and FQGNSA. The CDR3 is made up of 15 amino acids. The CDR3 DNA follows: TGTGCCAGCAGCTTAGTGGGGGTCTCCTACAATGAGCAGTTCTTC. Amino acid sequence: CASSLVGVSYNEQFF.

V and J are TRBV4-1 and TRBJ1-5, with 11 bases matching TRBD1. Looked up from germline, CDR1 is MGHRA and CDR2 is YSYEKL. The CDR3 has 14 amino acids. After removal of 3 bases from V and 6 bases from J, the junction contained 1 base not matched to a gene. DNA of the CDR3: TGCGCCAGCAGCCAGGACAGGGGGCGTCAGCCCCAGCATTTT. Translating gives CASSQDRGRQPQHF.

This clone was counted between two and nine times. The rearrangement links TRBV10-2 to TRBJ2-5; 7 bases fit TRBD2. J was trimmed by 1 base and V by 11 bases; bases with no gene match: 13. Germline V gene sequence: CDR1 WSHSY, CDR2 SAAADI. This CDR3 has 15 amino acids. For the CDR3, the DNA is TGCGCCTCCCAGGGTCCTAGCGGCCCCCAAGAGACCCAGTACTTC. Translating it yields CASQGPSGPQETQYF.

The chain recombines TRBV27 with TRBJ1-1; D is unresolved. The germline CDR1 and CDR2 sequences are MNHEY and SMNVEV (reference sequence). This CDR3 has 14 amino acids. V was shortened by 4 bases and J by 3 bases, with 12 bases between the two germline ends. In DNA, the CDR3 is TGTGCCAGCAGTTCGGCCCCGTCGGACACTGAAGCTTTCTTT. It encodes CASSSAPSDTEAFF.

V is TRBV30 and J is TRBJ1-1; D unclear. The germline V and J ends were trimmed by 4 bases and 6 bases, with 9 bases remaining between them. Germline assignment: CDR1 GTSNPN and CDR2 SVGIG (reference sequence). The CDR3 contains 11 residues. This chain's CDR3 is CAWNLGAEAFF. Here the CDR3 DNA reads TGTGCCTGGAACTTAGGCGCTGAAGCTTTCTTT.

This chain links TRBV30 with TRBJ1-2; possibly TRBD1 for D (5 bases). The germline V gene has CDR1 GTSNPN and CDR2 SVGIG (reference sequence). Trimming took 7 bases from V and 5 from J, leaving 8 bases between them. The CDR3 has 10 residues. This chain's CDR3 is CASQAYGYTF. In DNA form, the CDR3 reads TGTGCCTCACAGGCGTATGGCTACACCTTC.

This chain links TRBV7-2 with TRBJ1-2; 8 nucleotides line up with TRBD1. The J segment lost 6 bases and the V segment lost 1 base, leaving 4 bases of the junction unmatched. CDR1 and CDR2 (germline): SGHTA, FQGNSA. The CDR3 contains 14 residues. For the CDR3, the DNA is TGTGCCAGCAGCTTAGTGACAGGGGATAATGGCTACACCTTC. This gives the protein CASSLVTGDNGYTF.

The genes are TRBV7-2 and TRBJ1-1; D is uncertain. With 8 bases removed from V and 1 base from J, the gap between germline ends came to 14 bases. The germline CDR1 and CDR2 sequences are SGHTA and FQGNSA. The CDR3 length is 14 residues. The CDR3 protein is CASLPRSGNTEAFF. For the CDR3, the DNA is TGTGCCAGCCTACCACGTTCGGGGAACACTGAAGCTTTCTTT. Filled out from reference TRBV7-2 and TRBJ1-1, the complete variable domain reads GAGVSQSPSNKVTEKGKDVELRCDPISGHTALYWYRQSLGQGLEFLIYFQGNSAPDKSGLPSDRFSAERTGGSVSTLTIQRTQQEDSAVYLCASLPRSGNTEAFFGQGTRLTVV.

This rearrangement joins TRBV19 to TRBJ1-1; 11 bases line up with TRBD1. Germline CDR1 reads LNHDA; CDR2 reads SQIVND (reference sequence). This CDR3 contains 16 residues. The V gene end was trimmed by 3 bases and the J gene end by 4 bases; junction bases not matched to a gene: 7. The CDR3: CASSILDRGPSTEAFF. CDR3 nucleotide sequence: TGTGCCAGTAGTATTTTGGACAGGGGGCCCAGCACTGAAGCTTTCTTT.